This T cell receptor beta chain appears in the sequencing data of a study of CDR3 diversity in severe acne (dated by TCRdb to between 2018 and 2020). Concerning this clonotype itself: What this receptor recognizes is not known. No qualities accompany the bases; no much larger clone lies one base away.

The CDR3 has 12 amino acids, counting the end cysteine and phenylalanine. Just CDR3 DNA is preserved here, 36 bases in frame from base 1. V is pared back by 11 bases and J by 2 bases, with 12 bases lying between the germline termini. CDR1 SGHVS and CDR2 FNYEAQ are derived from the germline V gene. Preparation of the library involved PCR. Sequencer: Illumina HiSeq 2000. The raw public data were reprocessed by TCRdb itself: fastp quality trimming at Q25, MiXCR clonotype calling, in-frame beta chains only. CDR3 protein duplicates are merged, each entry listing the most common genes and DNA. This sample lists tens of thousands of distinct CDR3 sequences; around 53% were detected once. The biggest ten clones account for roughly an eighth of the sample.

Source material: blood. The source is a male donor in good health, without acne. The V gene is TRBV7-6 and the J gene is TRBJ2-5; the D gene is perhaps TRBD2, on 7 matching bases. The DNA sequence is TGTGCCGGGGGGGGGCCGCAAGAGACCCAGTACTTC. Its protein reads: CAGGGPQETQYF.